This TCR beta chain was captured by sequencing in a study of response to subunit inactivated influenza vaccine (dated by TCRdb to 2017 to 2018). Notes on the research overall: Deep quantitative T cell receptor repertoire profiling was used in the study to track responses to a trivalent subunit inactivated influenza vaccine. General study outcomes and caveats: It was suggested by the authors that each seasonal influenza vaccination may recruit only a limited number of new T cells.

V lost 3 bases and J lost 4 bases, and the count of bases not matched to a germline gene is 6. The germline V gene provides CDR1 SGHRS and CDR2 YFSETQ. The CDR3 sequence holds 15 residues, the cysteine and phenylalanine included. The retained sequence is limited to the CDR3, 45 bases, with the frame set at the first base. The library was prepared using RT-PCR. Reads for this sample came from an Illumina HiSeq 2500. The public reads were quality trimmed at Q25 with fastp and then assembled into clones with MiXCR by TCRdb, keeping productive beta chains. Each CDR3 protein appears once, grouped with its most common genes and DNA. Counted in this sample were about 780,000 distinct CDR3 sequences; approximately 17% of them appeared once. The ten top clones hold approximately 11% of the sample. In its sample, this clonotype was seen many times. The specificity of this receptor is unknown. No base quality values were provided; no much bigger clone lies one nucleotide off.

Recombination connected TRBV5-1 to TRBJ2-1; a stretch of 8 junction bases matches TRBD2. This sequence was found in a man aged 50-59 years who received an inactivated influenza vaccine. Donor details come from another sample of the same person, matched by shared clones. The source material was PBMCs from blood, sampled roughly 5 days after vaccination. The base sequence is TGCGCCAGCAGCTCCCTAGCGGGTGTGTACAATGAGCAGTTCTTC. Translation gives CASSSLAGVYNEQFF.